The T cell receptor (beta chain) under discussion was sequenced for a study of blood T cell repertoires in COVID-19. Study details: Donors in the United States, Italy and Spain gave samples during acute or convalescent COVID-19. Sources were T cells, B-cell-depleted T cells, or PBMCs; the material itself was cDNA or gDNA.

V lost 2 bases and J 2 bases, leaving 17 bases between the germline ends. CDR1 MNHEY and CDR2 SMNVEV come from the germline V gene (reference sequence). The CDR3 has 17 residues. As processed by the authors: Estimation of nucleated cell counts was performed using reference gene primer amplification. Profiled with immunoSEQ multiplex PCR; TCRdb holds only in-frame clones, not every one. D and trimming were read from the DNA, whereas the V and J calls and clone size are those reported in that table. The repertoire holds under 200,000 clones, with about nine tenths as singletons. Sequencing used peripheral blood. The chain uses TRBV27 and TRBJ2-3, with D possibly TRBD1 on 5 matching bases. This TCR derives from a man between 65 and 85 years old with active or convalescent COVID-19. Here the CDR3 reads CASSLLGQDILTDTQYF. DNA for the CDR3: TGTGCCAGCAGTTTACTGGGGCAGGACATACTCACAGATACGCAGTATTTT.